These 20 T cell receptor beta chains came from one sample sequenced in a study of cytomegalovirus exposure and HLA in healthy donors. The PCR employed 60 Vbeta primers together with 13 Jbeta primers. The table came from immunoSEQ multiplex PCR; TCRdb's copy has only in-frame clones and leaves some out. The data contain nearly 110,000 clones, more than 70% of them seen just once; the ten biggest clones take up 7.8%. Sequenced input: PBMCs. The receptors were sampled from a man in his thirties or forties in good health and CMV-seronegative.

The chain recombines TRBV28 with TRBJ1-1; 7 positions agree with TRBD1. Per germline, CDR1 MDHEN and CDR2 SYDVKM. This CDR3 region has 13 residues. V trimming: 8 bases; J trimming: 1 base; junction bases outside the gene matches: 4. The CDR3: CASLGQANTEAFF. Here the CDR3 DNA reads TGTGCCAGCCTAGGACAGGCGAACACTGAAGCTTTCTTT.

The chain combines TRBV2 with TRBJ1-4, with D tentatively TRBD1 (6 bases). V was cut by 6 bases and J by 8 bases, with 10 bases left in between. Germline V CDR1 and CDR2: SNHLY, FYNNEI. This CDR3 comprises 12 residues. CDR3 in DNA: TGTGCCAGCAGACAGGGTGTGGAAAAACTGTTTTTT. It is translated as CASRQGVEKLFF.

The gene calls are TRBV5-4 and TRBJ2-7, with 7 bases fitting TRBD2. The V gene's germline CDR1 is SGHNT and CDR2 YYREEE (reference sequence). After removal of 0 bases from V and 7 bases from J, the junction contained 4 bases not matched to a gene. The CDR3 is 13 amino acids. The CDR3 spells CASSLVGGGEQYF. The CDR3 bases are TGTGCCAGCAGCTTGGTTGGGGGGGGAGAGCAGTACTTC.

The CDR3 sequence: CASRGTGIYGYTF. The CDR3 DNA is TGTGCCAGCAGGGGGACAGGGATCTATGGCTACACCTTC. The rearrangement joins TRBV28 to TRBJ1-2; TRBD1 matches at 9 bases. The CDR3 sequence is 13 residues long. The junction had 3 bases not matched to a gene; V was cut back by 6 bases and J by 4 bases. CDR1 and CDR2 from the germline V gene are MDHEN and SYDVKM.

This clone turned up a few times. V usage is TRBV7-9 and J usage is TRBJ1-1; unclear D gene. V lost 1 base and J lost 4, with 10 bases in between. The CDR3 totals 14 residues. Germline V CDR1 and CDR2: SEHNR, FQNEAQ (reference sequence). This chain's CDR3 is CASSLGSTSTEAFF. CDR3 nucleotides: TGTGCCAGCAGCTTAGGCAGTACATCCACTGAAGCTTTCTTT.

V is TRBV6-6 and J is TRBJ2-3, with a weak D call TRBD2 (6 bases). The germline V gene encodes CDR1 MNHNY and CDR2 SVGAGI (reference sequence). This CDR3 is 14 amino acids long. Trimming cost V 7 bases and J 5 bases, with 16 bases left between them. CDR3 sequence (DNA): TGTGCCAGCATCCCCCGACTAGGTGTAGATACGCAGTATTTT. It translates to CASIPRLGVDTQYF.

V usage is TRBV11-2 and J usage is TRBJ2-3; 9 nucleotides agree with TRBD1. The V segment lost 0 bases and the J segment 6 bases; nucleotides outside the gene matches: 4. The CDR3 has 15 residues. CDR1 is SGHAT, CDR2 FQNNGV, per germline. As DNA, the CDR3 is TGTGCCAGCAGCTTAGAAGGGACAGGGTCTGATACGCAGTATTTT. The encoded protein is CASSLEGTGSDTQYF.

The rearrangement links TRBV20-1 to TRBJ2-3, with D uncertain. Trimming stripped 5 bases from V and 6 bases from J, with 9 bases between. Germline CDR1 and CDR2: DFQATT and SNEGSKA (reference sequence). CDR3 length: 11 residues. The DNA for the CDR3 is TGCAGTGCTCTCCCCGGGGATACGCAGTATTTT. It codes for CSALPGDTQYF.

The V and J genes are TRBV29-1 and TRBJ1-1, with TRBD1 matching over 11 bases. The CDR3 is 13 residues long. Germline CDR1 and CDR2: SQVTM and ANQGSEA. V gave up 7 bases and J gave up 3 bases; unmatched junction bases: 4. In DNA form, the CDR3 reads TGCAGCGCCGGGACAGGGGGGTACACTGAAGCTTTCTTT. It is translated as CSAGTGGYTEAFF.

This clone has a handful of counts. This chain connects TRBV19 to TRBJ2-5; 11 positions match TRBD2. The CDR3 sequence is 18 residues long. V lost 3 bases and J lost 1; bases outside the gene matches: 10. Germline-derived CDR1 and CDR2 are LNHDA and SQIVND (reference sequence). The CDR3 region has the DNA TGTGCCAGTAGTATTGAGATAAGACTAGCGGGAAGCCAAGAGACCCAGTACTTC. Translating it yields CASSIEIRLAGSQETQYF. Variable domain in full (rest from reference TRBV19 and TRBJ2-5): DGGITQSPKYLFRKEGQNVTLSCEQNLNHDAMYWYRQDPGQGLRLIYYSQIVNDFQKGDIAEGYSVSREKKESFPLTVTSAQKNPTAFYLCASSIEIRLAGSQETQYFGPGTRLLVL.

This chain links TRBV7-8 with TRBJ2-2, with 7 bases lining up with TRBD2. Germline-derived CDR1 and CDR2 are SGHVS and FQNEAQ. The CDR3 loop spans 15 amino acids. J was trimmed by 5 bases and V by 1 base; bases with no gene match: 4. CDR3 sequence reads: CASSLVAGVTGELFF. The CDR3 DNA is TGTGCCAGCAGCTTAGTTGCGGGAGTTACCGGGGAGCTGTTTTTT. Filled out from reference TRBV7-8 and TRBJ2-2, the complete variable domain reads GAGVSQSPRYKVAKRGQDVALRCDPISGHVSLFWYQQALGQGPEFLTYFQNEAQLDKSGLPSDRFFAERPEGSVSTLKIQRTQQEDSAVYLCASSLVAGVTGELFFGEGSRLTVL.

The rearrangement uses TRBV13 and TRBJ2-1; TRBD2 agrees at 8 bases. The CDR3 covers 15 residues. The V and J ends lost 5 bases and 9 bases, in that order; junction bases with no gene match: 12. Germline values: CDR1 PRHDT, CDR2 FYEKMQ (reference sequence). In DNA form, the CDR3 reads TGTGCCAGCAGCAGGGCTGCGGGGGGTCCGGGTGAGCAGTTCTTC. Translation gives CASSRAAGGPGEQFF.

The rearrangement joins TRBV2 to TRBJ1-1, with a weak D call TRBD1 (5 bases). V shed 6 bases and J shed 0 bases, with 11 bases lying between them. CDR1 and CDR2 from the germline V gene are SNHLY and FYNNEI. The CDR3 extends over 14 amino acids. DNA for the CDR3: TGTGCCAGCAGCGATCGGGACTTGAACACTGAAGCTTTCTTT. This codes for CASSDRDLNTEAFF.

A few counts support this clone. The chain links TRBV29-1 to TRBJ1-1; D may be TRBD1 (5 bases). This CDR3 comprises 13 residues. Trimming removed 7 bases from V and 1 base from J, with 13 bases in between. Looked up from germline, CDR1 is SQVTM and CDR2 is ANQGSEA. CDR3 loop: CSATTDRNTEAFF. CDR3 DNA sequence: TGCAGCGCCACCACCGACAGGAACACTGAAGCTTTCTTT.

The chain's CDR3 is CASSLDVPSGSSYEQYF. CDR3 DNA sequence: TGTGCCAGCAGCTTAGACGTGCCTAGCGGGAGCTCCTACGAGCAGTACTTC. The rearrangement uses TRBV7-6 and TRBJ2-7, with TRBD2 matching over 10 bases. Germline CDR1 and CDR2: SGHVS and FNYEAQ. J lost 0 bases, V lost 1 base, and 6 bases had no gene match. This CDR3 region has 17 residues.

The chain is built from TRBV7-9 and TRBJ2-5; 8 nucleotides line up with TRBD1. Germline loops: CDR1 SEHNR, CDR2 FQNEAQ (reference sequence). The V and J ends lost 5 bases and 1 base, in that order; junction bases with no gene match: 9. CDR3 length: 16 amino acids. The DNA of the CDR3 is TGTGCCAGCAGCATAGGACAGGGTAGGACCCAAGAGACCCAGTACTTC. It is translated as CASSIGQGRTQETQYF.

This clone came up a few times. The V and J genes are TRBV12-5 and TRBJ2-4; TRBD1 matches at 8 bases. With 9 bases clipped from V and 0 bases from J, the junction kept 10 bases outside the gene matches. CDR1 and CDR2 (germline): LGHNT, FRNRAP. This CDR3 region has 16 residues. The CDR3 region is CASSGQELLAKNIQYF. For the CDR3, the DNA is TGTGCTAGCTCGGGACAGGAATTACTAGCCAAAAACATTCAGTACTTC.

CDR3 DNA: TGCAGCGGGGGTGGAGACAGCTTATACGAGCAGTACTTC. This codes for CSGGGDSLYEQYF. The chain is built from TRBV29-1 and TRBJ2-7; possibly TRBD1 for D (5 bases). Between the trimmed V and J ends, which lost 7 bases and 4 bases, there was a span of 17 bases. This CDR3 is built from 13 residues. CDR1 is SQVTM, CDR2 ANQGSEA, per germline.

V and J are TRBV19 and TRBJ2-1; TRBD2 is a possible D gene (6 bases). Germline V gives CDR1 LNHDA, CDR2 SQIVND (reference sequence). The CDR3 spans 13 residues. V lost 7 bases and J 3 bases, leaving 10 bases between the germline ends. As DNA, the CDR3 is TGTGCCAGTACGACGGGACTCTACAATGAGCAGTTCTTC. Protein sequence: CASTTGLYNEQFF.

The chain uses TRBV7-9 and TRBJ2-3; tentatively, D is TRBD2 (6 bases). The V gene's germline CDR1 is SEHNR and CDR2 FQNEAQ (reference sequence). The length of the CDR3 is 14 residues. The V end lost 4 bases, the J end lost 1 base, and 9 bases lay between the germline ends. In DNA form, the CDR3 reads TGTGCCAGCAGCTCGACTAGAGGCACAGATACGCAGTATTTT. It yields the protein CASSSTRGTDTQYF.